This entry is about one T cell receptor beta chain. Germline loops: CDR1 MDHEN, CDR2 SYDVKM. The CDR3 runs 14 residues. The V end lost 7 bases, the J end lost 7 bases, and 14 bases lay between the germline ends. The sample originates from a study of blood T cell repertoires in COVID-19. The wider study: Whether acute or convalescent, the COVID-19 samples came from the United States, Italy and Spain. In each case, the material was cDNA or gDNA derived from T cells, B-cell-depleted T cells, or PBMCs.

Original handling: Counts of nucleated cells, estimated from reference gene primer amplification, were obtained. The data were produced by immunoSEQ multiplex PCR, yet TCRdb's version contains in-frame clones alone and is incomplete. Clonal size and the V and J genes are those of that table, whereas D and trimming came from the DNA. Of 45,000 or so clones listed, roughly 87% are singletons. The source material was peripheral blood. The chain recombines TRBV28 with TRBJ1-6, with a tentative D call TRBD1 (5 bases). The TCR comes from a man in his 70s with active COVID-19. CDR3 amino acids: CASTPGEGNSPLHF. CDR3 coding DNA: TGTGCCAGCACCCCGGGGGAGGGGAATTCACCCCTCCACTTT.